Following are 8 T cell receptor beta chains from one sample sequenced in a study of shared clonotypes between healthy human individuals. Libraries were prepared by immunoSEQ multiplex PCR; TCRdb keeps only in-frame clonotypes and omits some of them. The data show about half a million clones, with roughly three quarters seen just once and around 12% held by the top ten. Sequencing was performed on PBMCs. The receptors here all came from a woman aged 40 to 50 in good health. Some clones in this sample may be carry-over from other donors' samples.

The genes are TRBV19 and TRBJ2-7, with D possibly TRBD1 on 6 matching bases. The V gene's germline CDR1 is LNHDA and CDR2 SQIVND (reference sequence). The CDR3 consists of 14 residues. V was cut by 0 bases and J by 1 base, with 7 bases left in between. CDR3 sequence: CASSIDTGSYEQYF. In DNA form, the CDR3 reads TGTGCCAGTAGTATAGATACAGGGTCCTACGAGCAGTACTTC.

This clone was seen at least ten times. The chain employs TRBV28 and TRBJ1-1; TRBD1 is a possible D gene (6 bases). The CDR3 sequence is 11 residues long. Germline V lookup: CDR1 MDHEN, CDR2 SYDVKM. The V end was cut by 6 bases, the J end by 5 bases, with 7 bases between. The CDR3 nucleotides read TGTGCCAGCAGAGACAGGACTGAAGCTTTCTTT. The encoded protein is CASRDRTEAFF.

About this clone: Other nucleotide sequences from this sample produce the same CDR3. CDR3 loop: CAWSGGNEQFF. The CDR3 region has the DNA TGTGCCTGGAGCGGGGGTAATGAGCAGTTCTTC. The rearrangement uses TRBV30 and TRBJ2-1, with D possibly TRBD2 on 6 matching bases. The CDR3 extends over 11 amino acids. Trimming removed 3 bases at V and 7 bases at J, with 7 bases between. Germline assignment: CDR1 GTSNPN and CDR2 SVGIG (reference sequence).

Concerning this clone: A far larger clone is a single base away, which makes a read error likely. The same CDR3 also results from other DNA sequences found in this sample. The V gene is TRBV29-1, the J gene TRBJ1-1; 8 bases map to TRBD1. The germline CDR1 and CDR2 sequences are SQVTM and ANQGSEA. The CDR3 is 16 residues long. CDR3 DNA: TGCAGCGTTGCCCCTTTTTCACGACAGGGGAACACTGAAGCTTTCTTC. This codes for CSVAPFSRQGNTEAFF.

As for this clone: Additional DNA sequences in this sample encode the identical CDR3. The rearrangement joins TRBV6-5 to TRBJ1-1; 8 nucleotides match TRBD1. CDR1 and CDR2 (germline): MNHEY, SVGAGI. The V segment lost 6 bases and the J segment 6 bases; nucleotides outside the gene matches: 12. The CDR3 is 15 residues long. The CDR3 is CASSSPRQGNAEAFF. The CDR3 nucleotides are TGTGCCAGCAGCTCCCCACGACAGGGGAATGCTGAAGCTTTCTTT.

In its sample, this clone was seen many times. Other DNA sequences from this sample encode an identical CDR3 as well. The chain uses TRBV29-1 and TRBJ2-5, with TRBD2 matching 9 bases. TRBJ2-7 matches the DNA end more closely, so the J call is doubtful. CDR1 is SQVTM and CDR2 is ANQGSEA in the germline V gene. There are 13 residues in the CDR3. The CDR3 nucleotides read TGCAGCGTTGAATTTAGCGGGAGATTCGAGCAGTACTTC. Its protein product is CSVEFSGRFEQYF.

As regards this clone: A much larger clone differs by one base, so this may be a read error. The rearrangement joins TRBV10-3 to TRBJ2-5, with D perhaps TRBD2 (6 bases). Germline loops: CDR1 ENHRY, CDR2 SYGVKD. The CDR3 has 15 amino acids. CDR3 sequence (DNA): TGTGCCATCAGTGAGTCGGGGGGAGTACAAGAGACCCAGCACTTC. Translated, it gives CAISESGGVQETQHF.

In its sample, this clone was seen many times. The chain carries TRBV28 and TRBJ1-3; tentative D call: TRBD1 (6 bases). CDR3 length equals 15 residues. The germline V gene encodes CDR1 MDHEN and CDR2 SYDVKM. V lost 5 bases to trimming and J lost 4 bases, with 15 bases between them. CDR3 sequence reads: CASSLLGGEGNTIYF. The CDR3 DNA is TGTGCCAGCAGTCTCCTGGGGGGCGAAGGAAACACCATATATTTT.